The 28 T cell receptor beta chains below come from one sample, sequenced in a study of identical twins. TCRdb independently ran MiXCR on the 5' RACE reads; one entry per CDR3 protein. This sample carries just over 500,000 distinct CDR3 sequences, less than 25% of them seen once, and the ten largest clones take about 0.91%. These same records also appear under a second study, on T cells expressing NK-cell markers.

Sample: CD4+ T cells sorted from blood. Receptor source: a woman between 18 and 29 years old in good health.

In its sample, this clonotype was seen many times. The chain is built from TRBV12-3 or TRBV12-4 and TRBJ2-5, with D maybe TRBD2 (6 bases). CDR3 length: 14 amino acids. V lost 6 bases to trimming and J lost 1 base, with 12 bases between them. CDR3 sequence: CASRIRDFQETQYF. CDR3 sequence (DNA): TGTGCCAGCAGGATCCGGGACTTCCAAGAGACCCAGTACTTC.

In this sample, this clonotype turned up a few times. V usage is TRBV20-1 and J usage is TRBJ2-7; 13 bases line up with TRBD2. V was pared by 6 bases and J by 4 bases, with 9 bases of the junction left unmatched. The CDR3 has 15 residues. Germline CDR1 and CDR2: DFQATT and SNEGSKA (reference sequence). The CDR3 bases are TGCAGTGCAAAGGGACTAGCGGGAAGGTCTTACGAGCAGTACTTC. It yields the protein CSAKGLAGRSYEQYF.

In its sample, this clonotype was seen many times. The V and J genes are TRBV6-5 and TRBJ1-2; D ambiguous. Germline loops: CDR1 MNHEY, CDR2 SVGAGI. Deletions cut 2 bases from V and 4 bases from J, with 14 bases between. CDR3 length equals 15 residues. The CDR3 loop is CASSYTSGGPYGYTF. In DNA form, the CDR3 reads TGTGCCAGCAGTTACACCTCAGGAGGCCCCTATGGCTACACCTTC.

V is TRBV30 and J is TRBJ2-5; D remains unclear. Germline values: CDR1 GTSNPN, CDR2 SVGIG (reference sequence). The V end lost 0 bases, the J end lost 5 bases, and 10 bases lay between the germline ends. The length of the CDR3 is 13 residues. CDR3 sequence: CAWSVRRGETQYF. As DNA, the CDR3 is TGTGCCTGGAGTGTTCGACGTGGGGAGACCCAGTACTTC.

The chain carries TRBV12-3 or TRBV12-4 and TRBJ1-1; TRBD1 is a possible D gene (5 bases). Trimming stripped 6 bases from V and 4 bases from J, with 15 bases between. There are 14 residues in the CDR3. The CDR3 sequence is CASRRQGYGTEAFF. CDR3 nucleotides: TGTGCCAGCAGGCGCCAGGGTTATGGCACTGAAGCTTTCTTT.

This chain connects TRBV12-3 or TRBV12-4 to TRBJ1-2; TRBD1 matches 12 bases. The CDR3 loop spans 14 amino acids. V shed 6 bases and J 4 bases; nucleotides not matched to a gene: 3. Here the CDR3 DNA reads TGTGCCAGCAGGGGGACAGGGGGCACCTATGGCTACACCTTC. Protein sequence: CASRGTGGTYGYTF.

This clonotype was seen a few times. The chain has TRBV28 and TRBJ2-4, with 7 bases identical to TRBD1. The CDR3 totals 14 residues. The germline V gene has CDR1 MDHEN and CDR2 SYDVKM. The trim removed 5 bases at V and 8 bases at J, leaving 9 bases unmatched. The CDR3, as DNA: TGTGCCAGCAGTAACACAGGGGAAGCGGACATTCAGTACTTC. Its translation is CASSNTGEADIQYF.

J is TRBJ2-7 and V is TRBV15; D not certain. The CDR3 totals 11 residues. Germline V gene sequence: CDR1 LNHNV, CDR2 YYDKDF (reference sequence). Trimming pared 0 bases from V and 5 bases from J, leaving 2 bases between. CDR3 protein: CATSRDHEQYF. The CDR3, as DNA: TGTGCCACCAGCAGAGACCACGAGCAGTACTTC.

This chain joins TRBV20-1 and TRBJ1-2, with a tentative D call TRBD1 (5 bases). The CDR3 is made up of 15 amino acids. V shed 2 bases and J shed 8 bases, with 21 bases lying between them. Germline V lookup: CDR1 DFQATT, CDR2 SNEGSKA (reference sequence). This chain's CDR3 is CSARLPVPGPGGYTF. The CDR3 region has the DNA TGCAGTGCTAGACTCCCCGTGCCGGGGCCAGGGGGCTACACCTTC.

This clonotype was seen a few times. This chain links TRBV12-3 or TRBV12-4 with TRBJ1-2; no reliable D call. There are 15 residues in the CDR3. V gave up 6 bases and J gave up 4 bases, with 18 bases separating them. This CDR3 is CASRSSGSGIYGYTF. In DNA, the CDR3 is TGTGCCAGCAGGTCTTCAGGTAGTGGGATCTATGGCTACACCTTC.

This clonotype was recorded a few times. This sequence joins TRBV7-8 and TRBJ2-1, with 11 positions matching TRBD2. CDR1 is SGHVS, CDR2 FQNEAQ, per germline. This CDR3 has 18 amino acids. V trimming: 5 bases; J trimming: 8 bases; junction bases outside the gene matches: 17. CDR3 DNA: TGTGCCAGCAGCCGGAGGTTAGCGGGGGGGCCGTTCAACCATGAGCAGTTCTTC. Translation gives CASSRRLAGGPFNHEQFF.

This rearrangement joins TRBV20-1 to TRBJ2-3; D tentatively fits TRBD1 or TRBD2 (5 bases each). The V gene's germline CDR1 is DFQATT and CDR2 SNEGSKA (reference sequence). The CDR3 consists of 12 residues. Trimming removed 4 bases at V and 5 bases at J, with 10 bases between. Here the CDR3 DNA reads TGCAGTGCTAACGGGGCGGGAGATACGCAGTATTTT. It yields the protein CSANGAGDTQYF.

In its sample, this clonotype was seen a few times. The chain couples TRBV20-1 to TRBJ1-4; no clear D. CDR1 is DFQATT and CDR2 is SNEGSKA in the germline V gene (reference sequence). Trimming removed 6 bases from V and 7 bases from J, with 15 bases in between. CDR3 length: 13 amino acids. CDR3 DNA sequence: TGCAGTGCCCCCACGGTGGGTGGTGAAAAACTGTTTTTT. Translated: CSAPTVGGEKLFF.

The J gene is TRBJ1-5, the V gene TRBV20-1; possible D gene TRBD1, 5 bases. Germline V gene lookup returns CDR1 DFQATT and CDR2 SNEGSKA (reference sequence). V shed 3 bases and J shed 7 bases, with 13 bases lying between them. The CDR3 is made up of 13 amino acids. This CDR3 reads CSASAAGLQPQHF. The CDR3 nucleotides read TGCAGTGCTAGCGCGGCAGGGCTACAGCCCCAGCATTTT.

V gene TRBV3-1 combines with J gene TRBJ2-3; possibly TRBD2 for D (6 bases). The V end lost 10 bases, the J end lost 3 bases, and 14 bases lay between the germline ends. CDR1 and CDR2 (germline): LGHDT, YNNKEL (reference sequence). The CDR3 loop spans 13 amino acids. This chain's CDR3 is CATGTPTTDTQYF. The CDR3 nucleotides read TGTGCCACAGGGACTCCTACTACAGATACGCAGTATTTT.

This clonotype was observed a few times. V gene TRBV12-3 or TRBV12-4 combines with J gene TRBJ1-5, with D possibly being TRBD1 (6 bases). This CDR3 has 16 residues. V dropped 4 bases and J dropped 5 bases, with 18 bases sitting between them. CDR3 region: CASSSSVDRFDQPQHF. The CDR3 nucleotides read TGTGCCAGCAGTTCCTCGGTCGACAGGTTCGATCAGCCCCAGCATTTT.

This clonotype was counted a few times. This sequence joins TRBV10-3 and TRBJ2-3, with 11 bases aligning to TRBD2. This CDR3 is 15 amino acids long. V gave up 6 bases and J gave up 4 bases; unmatched junction bases: 6. Germline V CDR1 and CDR2: ENHRY, SYGVKD. CDR3 in amino acids: CAISVLAGAPDTQYF. CDR3 in DNA: TGTGCCATCAGCGTACTAGCGGGAGCCCCAGATACGCAGTATTTT.

This clonotype has ten or more counts. The chain is built from TRBV3-1 and TRBJ1-5; D is uncertain. This CDR3 has 13 residues. Germline values: CDR1 LGHDT, CDR2 YNNKEL (reference sequence). V was clipped by 0 bases and J by 3 bases, with 3 bases between them. CDR3 in DNA: TGTGCCAGCAGCCAAGATTTCAATCAGCCCCAGCATTTT. Its protein product is CASSQDFNQPQHF.

The V gene is TRBV6-5, the J gene TRBJ2-1; D remains unclear. The germline gives CDR1 MNHEY, CDR2 SVGAGI. The CDR3 has 15 amino acids. V lost 0 bases and J 8 bases, leaving 14 bases between the germline ends. In DNA, the CDR3 is TGTGCCAGCAGTTACTCCCCCTCCTATGGGGATGAGCAGTTCTTC. Its translation is CASSYSPSYGDEQFF.

V gene TRBV19 combines with J gene TRBJ2-1, with 7 nucleotides matching TRBD2. CDR3 length: 14 residues. V dropped 9 bases and J dropped 12; count of bases not matched to a gene: 17. Germline V lookup: CDR1 LNHDA, CDR2 SQIVND (reference sequence). CDR3 DNA: TGTGCCAGCGCCCACCCCCAGCGGGACGGGGTGCAGTTCTTC. This codes for CASAHPQRDGVQFF.

The genes are TRBV5-1 and TRBJ2-7; D unclear. Between the trimmed V and J ends, which lost 0 bases and 4 bases, there was a span of 8 bases. The CDR3 has 13 residues. The germline V gene encodes CDR1 SGHRS and CDR2 YFSETQ. CDR3 sequence (DNA): TGCGCCAGCAGCTTGGCAGAGAATTACGAGCAGTACTTC. It encodes CASSLAENYEQYF.

This clonotype showed up just a few times. The chain carries TRBV10-3 and TRBJ1-6; D remains ambiguous. With 2 bases removed from V and 8 bases from J, the gap between germline ends came to 4 bases. CDR1 and CDR2 from the germline V gene are ENHRY and SYGVKD. The CDR3 length is 12 residues. The CDR3 loop is CAISEGDSPLHF. The CDR3 DNA is TGTGCCATCAGTGAGGGTGATTCACCCCTCCACTTT.

In this sample, this clonotype turned up many times. This chain uses TRBV20-1 with TRBJ1-2; D may be TRBD1 (5 bases). CDR1 and CDR2 from the germline V gene are DFQATT and SNEGSKA (reference sequence). This CDR3 region has 12 residues. The ends were cut back, 3 bases at V and 7 bases at J, with 12 bases in the middle. In DNA, the CDR3 is TGCAGTGCTAGCGGCAGGGCCGGTGGCTACACCTTC. Translation: CSASGRAGGYTF.

The CDR3 bases are TGTGCCACCTCCAGGGGGCGCAGACATGAGCAGTTCTTC. Protein: CATSRGRRHEQFF. The chain recombines TRBV6-1 with TRBJ2-1; 8 bases agree with TRBD1. Germline V gene sequence: CDR1 MNHNS, CDR2 SASEGT. Germline trimming cut 10 bases from V and 8 bases from J; bases unmatched to any gene: 10. The CDR3 is 13 residues long.

This chain connects TRBV20-1 to TRBJ1-1; possible D gene TRBD1, 6 bases. Germline CDR1 DFQATT, CDR2 SNEGSKA (reference sequence). This CDR3 is 13 amino acids long. V was trimmed by 1 base and J by 1 base, leaving 7 bases between them. CDR3 loop: CSARAGANTEAFF. In DNA form, the CDR3 reads TGCAGTGCTAGAGCGGGGGCGAACACTGAAGCTTTCTTT.

V and J are TRBV20-1 and TRBJ2-5; D perhaps matches TRBD2 (5 bases). Germline assignment: CDR1 DFQATT and CDR2 SNEGSKA (reference sequence). CDR3 length: 13 residues. V lost 6 bases and J lost 7, with 18 bases in between. The CDR3 is CSAGGRQRRTQYF. The CDR3 region has the DNA TGCAGTGCCGGCGGCCGCCAGCGGAGGACCCAGTACTTC.

This clonotype was counted between two and nine times. The DNA of the CDR3 is TGTGCCAGCAGCCGGAGACAGGAGGAGACCCAGTACTTC. This translates into CASSRRQEETQYF. This chain links TRBV7-9 with TRBJ2-5; possible D gene TRBD1, 6 bases. The CDR3 runs 13 residues. From germline, CDR1 is SEHNR and CDR2 FQNEAQ (reference sequence). Trimming took 5 bases from V and 5 from J, leaving 12 bases between them.

V usage is TRBV20-1 and J usage is TRBJ2-7, with 9 nucleotides matching TRBD1. The J call may be mistaken, given a closer DNA end match to TRBJ2-1. Germline V gene data show CDR1 as DFQATT and CDR2 as SNEGSKA (reference sequence). The CDR3 runs 15 residues. DNA of the CDR3: TGCAGTGTCGCCGGAATTTACAGGGGGCTGGGGGAGCAGTTCTTC. Translating it yields CSVAGIYRGLGEQFF.